The 9 T cell receptor beta chains listed next were all sequenced from one sample in a study of control samples from healthy donors and cancer patients (dated by TCRdb to the early 2020s). Libraries were constructed by the immunoSEQ multiplex PCR assay. The table was pulled from immuneACCESS by TCRdb, which kept in-frame rearrangements only. Such tables lose some clones; where checked, under half of the loss comes from unresolved V genes, and the rest has no known cause. Here the sample has 150,000 to 200,000 clones; just under 95% occur a single time. 1.4% to 1.5% of the sample is in the top ten clones. Sequencing used blood. These receptors were collected from a man aged 18 to 35 in good health.

This clone was recorded a few times. The V gene is TRBV25-1, the J gene TRBJ2-7, with no clear D. Trimming pared 2 bases from V and 4 bases from J, leaving 3 bases between. Germline CDR1 MGHDK, CDR2 SYGVNS. The CDR3 consists of 11 residues. In DNA, the CDR3 is TGTGCCAGCAGTGAACGGTACGAGCAGTACTTC. Its translation: CASSERYEQYF.

The chain carries TRBV5-1 and TRBJ2-7; D is unclear. This CDR3 is 14 amino acids long. The V gene's germline CDR1 is SGHRS and CDR2 YFSETQ. V was shortened by 0 bases and J by 2 bases, with 9 bases between the two germline ends. CDR3 nucleotide sequence: TGCGCCAGCAGCTTGGATGGATTTACCTACGAGCAGTACTTC. Protein product: CASSLDGFTYEQYF.

This chain uses TRBV9 with TRBJ2-7; TRBD1 is a possible D gene (5 bases). There are 14 residues in the CDR3. CDR1 SGDLS and CDR2 YYNGEE come from the germline V gene. Trimming took 3 bases from V and 2 from J, leaving 12 bases between them. The CDR3 region is CASSAASTAYEQYF. For the CDR3, the DNA is TGTGCCAGCAGCGCAGCGTCGACAGCCTACGAGCAGTACTTC.

This chain links TRBV2 with TRBJ2-7; no clear D gene. The CDR3 spans 12 residues. Looked up from germline, CDR1 is SNHLY and CDR2 is FYNNEI. Trimming took off 8 bases at V and 3 bases at J, with 11 bases between the two ends. CDR3 amino acids: CASRYRNYEQYF. In DNA, the CDR3 is TGTGCCAGCCGCTATAGGAACTACGAGCAGTACTTC.

Concerning this clone: The same CDR3 can be traced to other DNA sequences in this sample. V gene TRBV6-5 combines with J gene TRBJ1-4; D unclear. CDR1 and CDR2 (germline): MNHEY, SVGAGI. CDR3 length: 11 residues. V gave up 6 bases and J gave up 4 bases, with 3 bases separating them. CDR3: CASRRNEKLFF. The CDR3 coding sequence is TGTGCCAGCAGACGTAATGAAAAACTGTTTTTT.

The genes are TRBV7-2 and TRBJ1-5; the D gene is possibly TRBD1 (5 bases). The CDR3 totals 13 residues. Germline CDR1 SGHTA, CDR2 FQGNSA. V was trimmed by 1 base and J by 8 bases, leaving 9 bases between them. Written as DNA, the CDR3 is TGTGCCAGCAGCTTAGGGGTGGGGGAGCCCCAGCATTTT. Translated: CASSLGVGEPQHF.

V is TRBV6-4 and J is TRBJ2-1; D unclear. V was cut by 4 bases and J by 6 bases, with 10 bases left in between. The germline V gene encodes CDR1 MRHNA and CDR2 SNTAGT. CDR3 length: 13 residues. CDR3 sequence reads: CASSVWGGNEQFF. CDR3 DNA: TGTGCCAGCAGTGTTTGGGGTGGCAATGAGCAGTTCTTC.

This chain joins TRBV19 and TRBJ2-7; 8 nucleotides match TRBD1. The CDR3 runs to 14 residues. Germline V gives CDR1 LNHDA, CDR2 SQIVND (reference sequence). J lost 2 bases, V lost 7 bases, and 7 bases had no gene match. CDR3 nucleotide sequence: TGTGCCAGTACCACCACGACAGGGGCCTACGAGCAGTACTTC. Translating it yields CASTTTTGAYEQYF.

This chain uses TRBV30 with TRBJ1-5; D is unclear. Deletions cut 1 base from V and 1 base from J, with 5 bases between. The CDR3 loop spans 13 amino acids. Per germline, CDR1 GTSNPN and CDR2 SVGIG (reference sequence). CDR3 region: CAWSGQSNQPQHF. The CDR3 DNA reads as TGTGCCTGGAGTGGACAAAGCAATCAGCCCCAGCATTTT.